This T cell receptor beta chain was sequenced in a study of T cell changes during pregnancy in multiple sclerosis. The data were produced by immunoSEQ multiplex PCR, yet TCRdb's version contains in-frame clones alone and is incomplete. The sample lists roughly 50,000 clones, around 94% occurring once. This CDR3 spans 17 amino acids. The germline V gene encodes CDR1 SNHLY and CDR2 FYNNEI. Trimming left V 7 bases short and J 5 bases short, with 26 bases between. This rearrangement joins TRBV2 to TRBJ2-5, with TRBD2 as a possible D gene (6 bases). Sample: CD4+ T cells from peripheral blood mononuclear cells, taken in the third trimester of pregnancy. The receptor was derived from a female donor with multiple sclerosis, enrolled in a pregnancy study. The CDR3 loop is CASKPPGAKTIGETQYF. The CDR3 nucleotides are TGTGCCAGCAAACCCCCGGGAGCCAAGACGATCGGGGAGACCCAGTACTTC.